Each of the 6 T cell receptor beta chains below was sequenced from the same sample in a study of blood T cell repertoires in COVID-19. Assay used: immunoSEQ multiplex PCR; TCRdb lists only in-frame clones, some missing. This table has more than 80,000 clones, 90% appearing once. The specimen was peripheral blood. Receptors originate from a human donor with active COVID-19. The donor label of this sample is uncertain.

The chain carries TRBV25-1 and TRBJ2-2; perhaps TRBD1 as D (5 bases). Germline V gene sequence: CDR1 MGHDK, CDR2 SYGVNS. The CDR3 loop spans 16 amino acids. The V and J ends lost 3 bases and 2 bases respectively, with 13 bases between them. CDR3 residues: CASSELGHSNTGELFF. The CDR3 DNA is TGTGCCAGCAGTGAGCTCGGACACAGCAACACCGGGGAGCTGTTTTTT.

This clone showed up just once. The V gene is TRBV5-1, the J gene TRBJ1-2; no clear D gene. Trimming left V 0 bases short and J 4 bases short, with 7 bases between. This CDR3 spans 13 amino acids. The germline CDR1 and CDR2 sequences are SGHRS and YFSETQ. The CDR3 region is CASSLADGYGYTF. The CDR3 bases are TGCGCCAGCAGCTTGGCAGATGGCTATGGCTACACCTTC. The full variable domain, its missing parts supplied by reference TRBV5-1 and TRBJ1-2, is KAGVTQTPRYLIKTRGQQVTLSCSPISGHRSVSWYQQTPGQGLQFLFEYFSETQRNKGNFPGRFSGRQFSNSRSEMNVSTLELGDSALYLCASSLADGYGYTFGSGTRLTVV.

The V gene is TRBV19, the J gene TRBJ2-1; the match to TRBD2 covers 10 bases. Per the germline V gene, CDR1 is LNHDA and CDR2 is SQIVND (reference sequence). Trimming removed 5 bases from V and 7 bases from J; junction bases left unmatched: 2. This CDR3 region has 13 residues. The DNA for the CDR3 is TGTGCCAGTAGTTTTAGCGGGGGGAATGAGCAGTTCTTC. Its protein is CASSFSGGNEQFF.

The J gene is TRBJ2-3, the V gene TRBV4-1; 10 nucleotides match TRBD1. The CDR3 has 17 residues. V trimming: 0 bases; J trimming: 2 bases; junction bases outside the gene matches: 5. Per the germline V gene, CDR1 is MGHRA and CDR2 is YSYEKL. CDR3 sequence reads: CASSQDPGQGHTDTQYF. The CDR3 DNA reads as TGCGCCAGCAGCCAAGACCCGGGACAGGGGCACACAGATACGCAGTATTTT.

V gene TRBV6-5 combines with J gene TRBJ2-2, with 9 bases identical to TRBD2. There are 15 residues in the CDR3. Germline V gene data show CDR1 as MNHEY and CDR2 as SVGAGI. After removal of 6 bases from V and 5 bases from J, the junction contained 7 bases not matched to a gene. The CDR3 is CASSAGGRKTGELFF. CDR3 coding DNA: TGTGCCAGCAGCGCGGGGGGGCGTAAGACCGGGGAGCTGTTTTTT.

This clone was picked up one time. The V call is TRBV7-9, the J call TRBJ2-5; TRBD1 matches at 10 bases. J was trimmed by 1 base and V by 5 bases; bases with no gene match: 7. Germline V gives CDR1 SEHNR, CDR2 FQNEAQ (reference sequence). The CDR3 covers 16 residues. The chain's CDR3 is CASSPGQGVSQETQYF. The CDR3 nucleotides are TGTGCCAGCAGCCCCGGACAGGGGGTGTCCCAAGAGACCCAGTACTTC.